This is a list of T cell receptor beta chains from one sample in a study of OX40 agonist ivuxolimab in advanced cancers. Generated by immunoSEQ multiplex PCR, the TCRdb table keeps only in-frame clones and is missing some. In the table there are tens of thousands of clones, 80% to 95% of which are singletons. The sample was CD4+ or CD8+ T cells sorted from blood, taken in a trial of the OX40 agonist ivuxolimab. These receptors all stem from an adult with an advanced solid tumor such as melanoma, head and neck, liver or kidney cancer. Each CDR3 is given with its conserved first and last residue. The D gene is left open where the match is weak. Clone sizes are given selectively: once, few, many, or a class where the clone is expanded.

TRBV9	NA	TRBJ1-3	NA	CASSEDTYSGNTIYF	TGTGCCAGCAGTGAAGATACCTACTCTGGAAACACCATATATTTT
TRBV28	NA	TRBJ2-3	NA	CASSLLGGGEYF	TGTGCCAGCAGTCTCTTGGGGGGAGGAGAGTATTTT
TRBV6-6	NA	TRBJ2-7	NA	CASMDAAAYEQYF	TGTGCCAGCATGGACGCCGCCGCCTACGAGCAGTACTTC
TRBV6-6	TRBD2	TRBJ2-3	NA	CASSYQLAGVDTQYF	TGTGCCAGCAGTTACCAGCTAGCGGGAGTTGATACGCAGTATTTT
TRBV13	NA	TRBJ1-2	NA	CASSFGTPSYGYTF	TGTGCCAGCAGCTTCGGGACCCCGAGCTATGGCTACACCTTC
TRBV11-3	NA	TRBJ2-5	once	CASSPSKEQGGETQYF	TGTGCCAGCAGCCCATCAAAAGAACAGGGCGGGGAGACCCAGTACTTC
TRBV4-1	NA	TRBJ1-1	NA	CASSPGTRANTEAFF	TGCGCCAGCAGCCCTGGGACGAGGGCGAACACTGAAGCTTTCTTT
TRBV5-4	TRBD2	TRBJ2-1	NA	CASSLVPTTSGRLYNEQFF	TGTGCCAGCAGCTTGGTCCCTACGACTAGCGGGAGGCTCTACAATGAGCAGTTCTTC
TRBV7-9	TRBD2	TRBJ2-1	NA	CASSLGLAAYSGDEQFF	TGTGCCAGCAGCTTAGGTCTAGCGGCTTACTCGGGGGATGAGCAGTTCTTC
TRBV4-3	NA	TRBJ2-2	NA	CASSVDTGELFF	TGCGCCAGCAGCGTAGACACCGGGGAGCTGTTTTTT
TRBV19	NA	TRBJ2-7	NA	CASSPSWTPTYEQYF	TGTGCCAGTAGCCCGTCTTGGACCCCGACCTACGAGCAGTACTTC
TRBV4-1	NA	TRBJ2-7	medium-sized	CASSRGGVSAYEQYF	TGCGCCAGCAGCCGGGGCGGTGTTAGCGCCTACGAGCAGTACTTC
TRBV27	NA	TRBJ1-2	NA	CASSPSGPANYGYTF	TGTGCCAGCAGTCCCTCAGGGCCCGCTAACTATGGCTACACCTTC
TRBV6-1	NA	TRBJ2-1	NA	CASSEHQLAAYNEQFF	TGTGCCAGCAGTGAACACCAGTTAGCGGCGTACAATGAGCAGTTCTTC
TRBV4-3	NA	TRBJ2-7	NA	CASSQLGGNEQYF	TGCGCCAGCAGCCAATTAGGGGGGAACGAGCAGTACTTC
TRBV28	TRBD2	TRBJ2-1	NA	CASSLWRRKGLEVITEQFF	TGTGCCAGCAGTTTATGGAGGAGGAAGGGACTAGAAGTTATTACGGAGCAGTTCTTC
TRBV19	NA	TRBJ2-1	NA	CASSITSSSYNEQFF	TGTGCCAGTAGTATTACTAGCTCCTCATACAATGAGCAGTTCTTC
TRBV19	NA	TRBJ1-1	NA	CASSIFTGNTEAFF	TGTGCCAGTAGTATCTTCACAGGGAACACTGAAGCTTTCTTT
TRBV4-3	NA	TRBJ1-5	NA	CASSPGTAYSNQPQHF	TGCGCCAGCAGCCCCGGGACGGCTTATAGCAATCAGCCCCAGCATTTT
TRBV7-6	NA	TRBJ1-4	NA	CASSLAEHGREKLFF	TGTGCCAGCAGCTTAGCGGAGCACGGTCGAGAAAAACTGTTTTTT
TRBV27	NA	TRBJ1-4	NA	CASSSAGANEKLFF	TGTGCCAGCAGTTCCGCTGGGGCGAATGAAAAACTGTTTTTT
TRBV4-3	NA	TRBJ2-5	NA	CASSQESGGGETQYF	TGCGCCAGCAGCCAGGAGAGCGGAGGCGGCGAGACCCAGTACTTC
TRBV7-6	NA	TRBJ2-2	NA	CASSGPPGELFF	TGTGCCAGCAGCGGACCCCCCGGGGAGCTGTTTTTT
TRBV6-5	TRBD1	TRBJ2-1	NA	CASEGTDNNEQFF	TGTGCCAGTGAAGGGACAGATAACAATGAGCAGTTCTTC
TRBV19	TRBD2	TRBJ2-2	NA	CASSTPGLAGEGGELFF	TGTGCCAGTAGTACACCGGGACTAGCGGGAGAAGGCGGGGAGCTGTTTTTT
TRBV29-1	NA	TRBJ2-7	once	CSVANDWGSYEQYF	TGCAGCGTCGCCAATGACTGGGGCTCCTACGAGCAGTACTTC
TRBV29-1	NA	TRBJ1-3	NA	CSCKSRRSGNTIYF	TGCAGCTGCAAGTCCAGGAGGTCTGGAAACACCATATATTTT
TRBV9	NA	TRBJ1-2	NA	CASSVSGTARSYTF	TGTGCCAGCAGCGTCTCCGGGACTGCTCGAAGCTACACCTTC
TRBV2	TRBD2	TRBJ2-2	NA	CASSPSGRNTGELFF	TGTGCCAGCAGCCCTAGCGGGAGGAACACCGGGGAGCTGTTTTTT
TRBV6-5	NA	TRBJ2-7	NA	CASGQDSAYEQYF	TGTGCCAGCGGGCAGGACAGCGCCTACGAGCAGTACTTC
TRBV4-3	TRBD2	TRBJ2-3	once	CASSQDFASGLTDTQYF	TGCGCCAGCAGCCAAGATTTTGCTAGCGGGCTGACAGATACGCAGTATTTT
TRBV28	NA	TRBJ1-5	NA	CASSWTSTTNQPQHF	TGTGCCAGCAGCTGGACATCTACAACTAATCAGCCCCAGCATTTT
TRBV7-9	NA	TRBJ2-2	NA	CASSPTNTGELFF	TGTGCCAGCAGCCCAACGAACACCGGGGAGCTGTTTTTT
TRBV15	NA	TRBJ1-1	NA	CATSRDQSFVSTEAFF	TGTGCCACCAGCAGAGACCAATCCTTTGTGTCGACTGAAGCTTTCTTT
TRBV11-3	TRBD1	TRBJ1-1	NA	CASSMTGEEGMFTEAFF	TGTGCCAGCAGCATGACAGGGGAAGAGGGTATGTTCACTGAAGCTTTCTTT
TRBV4-2	NA	TRBJ2-7	NA	CASSQVGGVEQYF	TGTGCCAGCAGCCAAGTCGGAGGGGTTGAGCAGTACTTC
TRBV27	NA	TRBJ2-1	NA	CASSFPPYNEQFF	TGTGCCAGCAGTTTCCCCCCATACAATGAGCAGTTCTTC
TRBV4-3	NA	TRBJ2-3	NA	CASSQVPGDTQYF	TGCGCCAGCAGCCAAGTACCTGGGGATACGCAGTATTTT
TRBV5-6	TRBD1	TRBJ2-7	NA	CASSAVLETGNIYEQYF	TGTGCCAGCAGCGCAGTCCTCGAGACAGGGAATATCTACGAGCAGTACTTC
TRBV11-2	NA	TRBJ2-7	NA	CASSLAQGSLYEQYF	TGTGCCAGCAGCTTAGCGCAGGGAAGCCTCTACGAGCAGTACTTC
TRBV4-1	NA	TRBJ2-1	NA	CASSQVAGTYNEQFF	TGCGCCAGCAGCCAAGTGGCGGGAACCTACAATGAGCAGTTCTTC
TRBV12-5	TRBD2	TRBJ2-3	NA	CASAPTASGGDTQYF	TGTGCTAGTGCCCCTACGGCTAGCGGGGGAGATACGCAGTATTTT
TRBV10-3	TRBD1	TRBJ1-2	NA	CAISGGNGYGYTF	TGTGCCATTTCAGGGGGCAATGGGTATGGCTACACCTTC
TRBV12-5	NA	TRBJ2-2	NA	CASGLGLNTGELFF	TGTGCTAGTGGTTTGGGCCTGAACACCGGGGAGCTGTTTTTT
TRBV28	NA	TRBJ2-1	NA	CASSPWGAYNEQFF	TGTGCCAGCAGTCCCTGGGGAGCCTACAATGAGCAGTTCTTC
TRBV28	NA	TRBJ1-4	few	CASSHGTTIATNEKLFF	TGTGCCAGCAGTCACGGGACTACTATTGCAACTAATGAAAAACTGTTTTTT
TRBV9	TRBD2	TRBJ2-3	NA	CASSVSQGLAGVGTQYF	TGTGCCAGCAGCGTAAGCCAGGGACTAGCGGGAGTCGGTACGCAGTATTTT
TRBV7-8	TRBD2	TRBJ2-1	NA	CASSPTRVTSGRAVSYNEQFF	TGTGCCAGCAGCCCAACACGCGTGACTAGCGGGAGGGCCGTTTCCTACAATGAGCAGTTCTTC
TRBV28	NA	TRBJ2-7	NA	CASSWVSAGQDEQYF	TGTGCCAGCAGCTGGGTGTCGGCAGGGCAAGACGAGCAGTACTTC
TRBV9	TRBD2	TRBJ2-1	once	CASTPSGSMSENEQFF	TGTGCCAGCACACCTAGCGGGAGCATGAGTGAGAATGAGCAGTTCTTC
TRBV6-1	NA	TRBJ2-7	NA	CAASGTAYYEQYF	TGTGCCGCTTCCGGGACGGCTTACTACGAGCAGTACTTC
TRBV7-9	NA	TRBJ1-5	NA	CASSLGPVQPQHF	TGTGCCAGCAGCTTAGGTCCGGTTCAGCCCCAGCATTTT
TRBV19	NA	TRBJ2-7	NA	CASSLGLTYEQYF	TGTGCCAGTAGTCTAGGACTAACCTACGAGCAGTACTTC
TRBV27	NA	TRBJ1-2	NA	CASSFLNTDGYTF	TGTGCCAGCAGTTTTCTGAATACTGATGGCTACACCTTC